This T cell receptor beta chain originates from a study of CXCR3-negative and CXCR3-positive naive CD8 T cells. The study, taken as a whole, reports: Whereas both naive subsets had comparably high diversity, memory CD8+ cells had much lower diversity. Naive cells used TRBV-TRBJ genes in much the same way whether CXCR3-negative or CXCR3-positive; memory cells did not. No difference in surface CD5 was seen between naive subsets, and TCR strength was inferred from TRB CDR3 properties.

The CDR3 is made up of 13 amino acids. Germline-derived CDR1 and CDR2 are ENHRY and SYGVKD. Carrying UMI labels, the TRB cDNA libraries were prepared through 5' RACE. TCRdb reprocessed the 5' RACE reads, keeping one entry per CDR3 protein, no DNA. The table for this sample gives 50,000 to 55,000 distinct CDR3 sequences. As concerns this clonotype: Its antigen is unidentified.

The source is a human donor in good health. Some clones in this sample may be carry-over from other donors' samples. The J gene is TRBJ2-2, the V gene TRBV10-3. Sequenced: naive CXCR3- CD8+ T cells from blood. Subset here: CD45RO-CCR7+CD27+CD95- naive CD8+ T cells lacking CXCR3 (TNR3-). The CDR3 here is CAISDPNTGELFF.